Listed below are T cell receptor beta chains from one sample, sequenced in a study of T cells after yellow fever vaccination. TCRdb re-derived calls from the 5' RACE reads in MiXCR, one entry per CDR3 protein. The sample has about 300,000 distinct CDR3 sequences; approximately 8% are singletons. Source: CD4+ T cells sorted from PBMCs, taken 5 days after the yellow fever booster vaccination. These receptors originate from a man between 18 and 29 years old who received the YFV17D yellow fever vaccine. CDR3s include the opening cysteine and the closing phenylalanine or tryptophan. Each record gives: clone size, V gene, J gene, D gene, CDR3 protein, CDR3 DNA. D genes are given only for firm matches. Clone size is shown for a subset of rows, as once, few, many or a class of expanded clone.

>.|TRBV5-6|TRBJ1-1|.
CASSRMDRSNTEAFF
TGTGCCAGCAGCAGGATGGACAGATCGAACACTGAAGCTTTCTTT
>many|TRBV5-1|TRBJ2-3|TRBD1
CASSLAPGGEGSTDTQYF
TGCGCCAGCAGCTTGGCCCCAGGGGGCGAGGGAAGCACAGATACGCAGTATTTT
>few|TRBV5-4|TRBJ1-1|.
CASSPPGPDTEAFF
TGTGCCAGCAGCCCGCCCGGGCCGGACACTGAAGCTTTCTTT
>few|TRBV5-1|TRBJ2-7|.
CASGSGAYEQYF
TGCGCCAGCGGATCTGGAGCCTACGAGCAGTACTTC
>.|TRBV6-5|TRBJ2-3|TRBD2
CASRIAGTSGSTDTQYF
TGTGCCAGCAGGATTGCCGGGACTAGCGGGAGCACAGATACGCAGTATTTT
>few|TRBV5-4|TRBJ2-7|.
CASSWGEYEQYF
TGTGCCAGCAGTTGGGGGGAGTACGAGCAGTACTTC
>.|TRBV4-1|TRBJ2-5|.
CASSQLGAQYF
TGCGCCAGCAGCCAACTAGGGGCCCAGTACTTC
>many|TRBV7-9|TRBJ2-3|.
CASSLDGFWIDTQYF
TGTGCCAGCAGCTTAGACGGGTTTTGGATAGATACGCAGTATTTT
>few|TRBV6-5|TRBJ2-5|.
CASSYSRVGETQYF
TGTGCCAGCAGTTACTCGAGGGTTGGGGAGACCCAGTACTTC
>few|TRBV24-1|TRBJ1-1|.
CATSGSGGTAFF
TGTGCCACCAGTGGATCCGGGGGCACAGCTTTCTTT
>many|TRBV29-1|TRBJ1-5|.
CSVAVDGKNQPQHF
TGCAGCGTAGCCGTGGACGGGAAAAATCAGCCCCAGCATTTT
>few|TRBV7-3|TRBJ2-5|TRBD2
CASSLSPAGGRSTQYF
TGTGCCAGCAGCTTATCTCCAGCGGGAGGCCGGTCGACCCAGTACTTC
>many|TRBV12-3/TRBV12-4|TRBJ2-3|TRBD2
CASRGTSGSDTQYF
TGTGCCAGCAGGGGGACTAGCGGATCAGATACGCAGTATTTT
>.|TRBV9|TRBJ2-3|TRBD2
CASSVASGSTDTQYF
TGTGCCAGCAGCGTAGCTAGCGGAAGCACAGATACGCAGTATTTT
>many|TRBV7-8|TRBJ2-3|.
CASSFPGTPRTVSTDTQYF
TGTGCCAGCAGCTTCCCCGGGACGCCGAGGACTGTTAGCACAGATACGCAGTATTTT
>few|TRBV6-5|TRBJ2-2|TRBD1
CASLKKWGQRTGELFF
TGTGCCAGCTTGAAGAAATGGGGACAGCGCACCGGGGAGCTGTTTTTT
>few|TRBV6-6|TRBJ1-3|TRBD1
CASSLGQPSGNTIYF
TGTGCCAGCAGCCTGGGACAGCCTTCTGGAAACACCATATATTTT
>.|TRBV12-3/TRBV12-4|TRBJ2-3|.
CATRFGTDTQYF
TGTGCCACACGCTTCGGGACAGATACGCAGTATTTT
>few|TRBV20-1|TRBJ1-4|.
CSARDNGGGIEKLFF
TGCAGTGCTAGAGATAATGGGGGGGGGATTGAAAAACTGTTTTTT
>.|TRBV20-1|TRBJ2-3|.
CSASQDTDTQYF
TGCAGTGCTAGTCAAGACACAGATACGCAGTATTTT
>many|TRBV10-3|TRBJ2-1|TRBD2
CAISEGWTSRHEQFF
TGTGCCATCAGTGAGGGGTGGACTAGTCGCCATGAGCAGTTCTTC
>.|TRBV6-1|TRBJ2-3|TRBD2
CASSPGTTTDTQYF
TGTGCCAGCAGTCCCGGGACTACCACAGATACGCAGTATTTT
>.|TRBV30|TRBJ2-7|.
CASPGQLGEQYF
TGTGCCTCCCCTGGGCAACTCGGCGAGCAGTACTTC